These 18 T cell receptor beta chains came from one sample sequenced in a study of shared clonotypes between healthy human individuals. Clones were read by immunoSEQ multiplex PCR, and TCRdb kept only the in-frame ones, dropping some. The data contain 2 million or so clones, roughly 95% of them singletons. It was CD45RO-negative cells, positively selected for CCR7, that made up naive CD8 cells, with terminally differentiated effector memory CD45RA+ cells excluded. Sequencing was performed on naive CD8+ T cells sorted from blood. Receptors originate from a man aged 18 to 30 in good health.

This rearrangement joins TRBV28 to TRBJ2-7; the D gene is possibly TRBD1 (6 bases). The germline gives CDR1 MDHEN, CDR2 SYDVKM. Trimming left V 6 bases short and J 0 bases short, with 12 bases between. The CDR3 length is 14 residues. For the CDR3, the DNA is TGTGCCAGCAGAATACAGGGAACCTCCTACGAGCAGTACTTC. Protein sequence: CASRIQGTSYEQYF.

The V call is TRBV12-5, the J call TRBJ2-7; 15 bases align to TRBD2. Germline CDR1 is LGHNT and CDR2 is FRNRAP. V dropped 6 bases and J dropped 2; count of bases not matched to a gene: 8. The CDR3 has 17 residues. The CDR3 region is CASGQGTSGGRTYEQYF. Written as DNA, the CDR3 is TGTGCTAGTGGCCAAGGGACTAGCGGGGGGAGAACCTACGAGCAGTACTTC.

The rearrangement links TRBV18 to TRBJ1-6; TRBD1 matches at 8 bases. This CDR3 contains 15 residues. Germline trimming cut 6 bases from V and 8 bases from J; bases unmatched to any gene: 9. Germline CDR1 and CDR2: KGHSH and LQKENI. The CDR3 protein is CASSQLGQDYSPLHF. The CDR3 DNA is TGTGCCAGCTCCCAGCTGGGACAGGATTATTCACCCCTCCACTTT.

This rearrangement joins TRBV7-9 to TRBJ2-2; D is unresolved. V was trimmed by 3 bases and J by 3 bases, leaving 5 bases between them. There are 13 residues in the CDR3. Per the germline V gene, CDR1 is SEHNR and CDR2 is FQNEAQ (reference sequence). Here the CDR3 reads CASSFSYTGELFF. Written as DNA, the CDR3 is TGTGCCAGCAGCTTCAGTTACACCGGGGAGCTGTTTTTT.

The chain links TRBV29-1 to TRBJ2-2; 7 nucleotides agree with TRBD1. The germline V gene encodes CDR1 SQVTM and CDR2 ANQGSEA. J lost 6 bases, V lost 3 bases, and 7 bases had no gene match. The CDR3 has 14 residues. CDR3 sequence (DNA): TGCAGCGTTGAGGGGCCGGGACAGCCCGGGGAGCTGTTTTTT. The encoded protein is CSVEGPGQPGELFF.

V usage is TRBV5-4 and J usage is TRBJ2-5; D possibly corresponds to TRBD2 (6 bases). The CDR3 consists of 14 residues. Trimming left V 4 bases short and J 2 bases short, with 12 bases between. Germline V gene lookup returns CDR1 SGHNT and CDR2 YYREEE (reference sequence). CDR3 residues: CASSRTGVQETQYF. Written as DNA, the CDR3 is TGTGCCAGCAGCCGGACGGGGGTACAAGAGACCCAGTACTTC. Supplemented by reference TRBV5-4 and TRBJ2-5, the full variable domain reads ETGVTQSPTHLIKTRGQQVTLRCSSQSGHNTVSWYQQALGQGPQFIFQYYREEENGRGNFPPRFSGLQFPNYSSELNVNALELDDSALYLCASSRTGVQETQYFGPGTRLLVL.

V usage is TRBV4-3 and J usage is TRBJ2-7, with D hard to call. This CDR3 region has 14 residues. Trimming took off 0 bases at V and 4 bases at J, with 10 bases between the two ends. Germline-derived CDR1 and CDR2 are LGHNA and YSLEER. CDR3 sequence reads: CASSQERSAYEQYF. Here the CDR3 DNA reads TGCGCCAGCAGCCAAGAGAGAAGCGCGTACGAGCAGTACTTC.

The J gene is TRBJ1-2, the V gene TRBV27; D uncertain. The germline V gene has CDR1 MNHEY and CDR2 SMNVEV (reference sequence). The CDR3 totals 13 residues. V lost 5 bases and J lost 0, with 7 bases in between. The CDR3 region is CASSLASNYGYTF. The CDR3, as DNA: TGTGCCAGCAGTCTAGCTTCTAACTATGGCTACACCTTC.

CDR3 coding DNA: TGCAGCGTTGGGTTATTGGCTAGCAGCAACTACGAGCAGTACTTC. Protein: CSVGLLASSNYEQYF. This chain joins TRBV29-1 and TRBJ2-7; maybe TRBD2 (5 bases). From germline, CDR1 is SQVTM and CDR2 ANQGSEA. The CDR3 covers 15 residues. Trimming left V 4 bases short and J 3 bases short, with 19 bases between.

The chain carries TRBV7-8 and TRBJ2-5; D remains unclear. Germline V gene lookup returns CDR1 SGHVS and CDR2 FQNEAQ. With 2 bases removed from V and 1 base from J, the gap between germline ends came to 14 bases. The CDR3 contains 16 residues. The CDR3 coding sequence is TGTGCCAGCAGCTTAATGGCACTAAATTTCCAAGAGACCCAGTACTTC. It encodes CASSLMALNFQETQYF. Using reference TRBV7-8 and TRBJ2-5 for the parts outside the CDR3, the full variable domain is GAGVSQSPRYKVAKRGQDVALRCDPISGHVSLFWYQQALGQGPEFLTYFQNEAQLDKSGLPSDRFFAERPEGSVSTLKIQRTQQEDSAVYLCASSLMALNFQETQYFGPGTRLLVL.

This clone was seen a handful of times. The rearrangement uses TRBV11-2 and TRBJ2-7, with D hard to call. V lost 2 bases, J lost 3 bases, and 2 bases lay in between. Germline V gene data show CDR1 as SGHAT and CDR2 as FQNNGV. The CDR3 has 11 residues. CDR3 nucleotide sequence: TGTGCCAGCAGCTTACACTACGAGCAGTACTTC. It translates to CASSLHYEQYF.

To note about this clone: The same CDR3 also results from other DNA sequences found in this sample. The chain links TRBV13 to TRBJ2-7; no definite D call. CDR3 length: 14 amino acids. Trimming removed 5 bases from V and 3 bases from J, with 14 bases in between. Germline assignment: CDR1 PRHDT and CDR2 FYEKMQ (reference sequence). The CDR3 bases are TGTGCCAGCAGCCTAACGGGCGGCCTCTACGAGCAGTACTTC. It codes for CASSLTGGLYEQYF.

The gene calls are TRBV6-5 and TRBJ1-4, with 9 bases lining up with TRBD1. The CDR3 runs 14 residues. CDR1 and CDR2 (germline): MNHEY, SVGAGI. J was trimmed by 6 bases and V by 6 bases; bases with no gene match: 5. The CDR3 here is CASRPGTGYEKLFF. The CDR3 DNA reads TGTGCCAGCAGACCCGGGACAGGGTATGAAAAACTGTTTTTT.

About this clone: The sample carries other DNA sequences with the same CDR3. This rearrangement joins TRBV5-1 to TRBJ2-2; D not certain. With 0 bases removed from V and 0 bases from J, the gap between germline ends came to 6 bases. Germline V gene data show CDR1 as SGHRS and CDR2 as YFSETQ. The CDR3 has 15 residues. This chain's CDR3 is CASSLDPANTGELFF. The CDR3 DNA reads TGCGCCAGCAGCTTGGATCCCGCGAACACCGGGGAGCTGTTTTTT.

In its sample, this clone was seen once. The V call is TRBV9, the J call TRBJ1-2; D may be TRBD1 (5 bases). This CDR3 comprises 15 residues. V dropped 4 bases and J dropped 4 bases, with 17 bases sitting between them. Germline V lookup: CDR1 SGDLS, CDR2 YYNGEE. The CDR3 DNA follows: TGTGCCAGCAGCACCCATCCCGACAGCCTCTATGGCTACACCTTC. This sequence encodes CASSTHPDSLYGYTF.

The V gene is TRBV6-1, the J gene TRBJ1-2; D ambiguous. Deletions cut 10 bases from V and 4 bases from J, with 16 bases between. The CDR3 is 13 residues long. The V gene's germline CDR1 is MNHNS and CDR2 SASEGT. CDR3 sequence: CAITTTESYGYTF. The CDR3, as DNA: TGTGCCATCACAACAACAGAATCCTATGGCTACACCTTC.

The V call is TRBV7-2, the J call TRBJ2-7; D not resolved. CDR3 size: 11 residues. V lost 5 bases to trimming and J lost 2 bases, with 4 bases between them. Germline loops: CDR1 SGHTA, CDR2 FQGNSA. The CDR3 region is CASSGPYEQYF. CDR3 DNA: TGTGCCAGCAGCGGACCCTACGAGCAGTACTTC. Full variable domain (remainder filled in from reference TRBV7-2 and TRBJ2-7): GAGVSQSPSNKVTEKGKDVELRCDPISGHTALYWYRQSLGQGLEFLIYFQGNSAPDKSGLPSDRFSAERTGGSVSTLTIQRTQQEDSAVYLCASSGPYEQYFGPGTRLTVT.

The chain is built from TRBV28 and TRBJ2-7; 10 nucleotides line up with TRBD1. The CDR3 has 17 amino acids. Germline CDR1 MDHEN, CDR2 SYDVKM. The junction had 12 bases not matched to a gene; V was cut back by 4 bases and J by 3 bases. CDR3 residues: CASSYPQTGGLYYEQYF. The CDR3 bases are TGTGCCAGCAGTTACCCGCAGACAGGGGGCCTCTACTACGAGCAGTACTTC.